A selection of T cell receptor beta chains follows, all from one sample in a study of early stage breast cancer tumors. Sequencing used immunoSEQ multiplex PCR; TCRdb keeps in-frame clones, though not all of them. The sample yields roughly 30,000 clones, approximately 84% seen once. What was sequenced was blood. These receptors were taken from a person aged 50 to 59 with breast cancer. The CDR3 runs from the conserved cysteine through the conserved F or W. D genes are given only for firm matches. Clone size, where shown, is once, few, many, or a class for clones that have expanded.

-	TRBJ2-7	TRBV18	TRBD2	TGTGCCAGCTCACCGGCTAGCGGGAGTTCCTACGAGCAGTACTTC	CASSPASGSSYEQYF
-	TRBJ2-1	TRBV19	TRBD1	TGTGCCAGTAGTCTGGACAGGGATCTGAGTGAGCAGTTCTTC	CASSLDRDLSEQFF
-	TRBJ2-5	TRBV6-1	-	TGTGCCAGCAGTGAAGGGTTAAGGGTGAACCAAGAGACCCAGTACTTC	CASSEGLRVNQETQYF
-	TRBJ2-3	TRBV19	-	TGTGCCAGTAGTCCAGGGGGGAAAGTGGGCACAGATACGCAGTATTTT	CASSPGGKVGTDTQYF
-	TRBJ2-2	TRBV27	-	TGTGCCAGCAGTTCAGGACTTACCGGGGAGCTGTTTTTT	CASSSGLTGELFF
few	TRBJ2-7	TRBV28	-	TGTGCCAGCAGTTCAGCTATCGGATCAAGCTCCTACGAGCAGTACTTC	CASSSAIGSSSYEQYF
-	TRBJ1-3	TRBV9	-	TGTGCCAGCAGCGTAGGCTGGGGGAGCTCTGGAAACACCATATATTTT	CASSVGWGSSGNTIYF
-	TRBJ2-3	TRBV6-6	-	TGTGCCAGCACCCCGAGCAGGGGGGGATTCACAGATACGCAGTATTTT	CASTPSRGGFTDTQYF
-	TRBJ2-1	TRBV9	-	TGTGCCAGCAGCGTCTGGGGCTCCTACAATGAGCAGTTCTTC	CASSVWGSYNEQFF
-	TRBJ2-3	TRBV18	TRBD1	TGTGCCAGCTCACCTACGACAGGGGTGAACACAGATACGCAGTATTTT	CASSPTTGVNTDTQYF
-	TRBJ2-1	TRBV18	TRBD1	TGTGCCAGCTCACCACCCGTTCGGGACAGGTACATTAATGAGCAGTTCTTC	CASSPPVRDRYINEQFF
-	TRBJ2-6	TRBV5-1	-	TGCGCCAGCAGCTTGCCAGGGAGCTCTGGGGCCAACGTCCTGACTTTC	CASSLPGSSGANVLTF
few	TRBJ1-1	TRBV27	-	TGTGCCAGCAGTCCCTTACAGAGGAACACTGAAGCTTTCTTT	CASSPLQRNTEAFF
-	TRBJ2-5	TRBV19	TRBD2	TGTGCCAGTAGTATAGGGGGCGGGAGGGTCGAAGAGACCCAGTACTTC	CASSIGGGRVEETQYF
-	TRBJ2-1	TRBV10-2	TRBD2	TGCGCCAGCAGTGATATACGACTAGCGGGAGAGGATGAGCAGTTCTTC	CASSDIRLAGEDEQFF
-	TRBJ2-1	TRBV7-2	-	TGTGCCAGCAGCGACCCTAACAGGGTGGGTGAGCAGTTCTTC	CASSDPNRVGEQFF
-	TRBJ1-5	TRBV27	-	TGTGCCAGCATCCTCCGGGTGGGGGGACAGCCCCAGCATTTT	CASILRVGGQPQHF
few	TRBJ1-1	TRBV27	-	TGTGCCAGCAGGCCCACACAGGGTCCAAACACTGAAGCTTTCTTT	CASRPTQGPNTEAFF
-	TRBJ1-2	TRBV6-5	-	TGTGCCAGCAGTTACCGAGCCATCAAATATAACTATGGCTACACCTTC	CASSYRAIKYNYGYTF
-	TRBJ1-2	TRBV5-1	-	TGCGCCAGCAGCCCGACAGGTACCGACTATGGCTACACCTTC	CASSPTGTDYGYTF
once	TRBJ2-2	TRBV30	-	TGTGCCTGGAGTCAGAGGGCCAGAGGATTAAACACCGGGGAGCTGTTTTTT	CAWSQRARGLNTGELFF
-	TRBJ1-2	TRBV2	-	TGTGCCAGCAAAGAGGTCTCGGGGAGCGGCTATGGCTACACCTTC	CASKEVSGSGYGYTF
-	TRBJ2-5	TRBV27	-	TGTGCCAGCAGTTCCCCCCCGGGGACCCAGTACTTC	CASSSPPGTQYF
-	TRBJ1-1	TRBV7-2	-	TGTGCCAGCAGCTTAGGGGCTTTGGGGACTGAAGCTTTCTTT	CASSLGALGTEAFF
-	TRBJ2-1	TRBV21-1	-	TGTGCCAGCAGCAAAGAGGGGGCTAAGCCCTACAATGAGCAGTTCTTC	CASSKEGAKPYNEQFF